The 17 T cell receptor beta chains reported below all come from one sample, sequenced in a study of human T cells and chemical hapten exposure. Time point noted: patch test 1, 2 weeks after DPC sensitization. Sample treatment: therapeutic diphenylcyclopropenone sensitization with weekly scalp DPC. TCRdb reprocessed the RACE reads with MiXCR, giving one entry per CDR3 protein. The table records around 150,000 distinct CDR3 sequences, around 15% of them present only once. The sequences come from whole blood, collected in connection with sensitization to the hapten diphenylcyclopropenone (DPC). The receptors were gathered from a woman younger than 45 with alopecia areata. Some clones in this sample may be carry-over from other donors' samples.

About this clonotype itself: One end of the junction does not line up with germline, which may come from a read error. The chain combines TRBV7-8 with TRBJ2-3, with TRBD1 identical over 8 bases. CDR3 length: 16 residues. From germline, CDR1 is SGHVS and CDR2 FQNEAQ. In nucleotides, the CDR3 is TGTGCCAGCACCTTAGGGACAGGTTTCCTTCCAGATACGCAGTATTTT. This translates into CASTLGTGFLPDTQYF.

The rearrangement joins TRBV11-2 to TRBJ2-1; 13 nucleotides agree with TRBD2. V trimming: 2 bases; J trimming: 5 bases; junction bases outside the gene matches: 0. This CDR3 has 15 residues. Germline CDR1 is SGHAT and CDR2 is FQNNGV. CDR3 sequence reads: CASSLTSGRDNEQFF. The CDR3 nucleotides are TGTGCCAGCAGCTTAACTAGCGGGAGGGACAATGAGCAGTTCTTC.

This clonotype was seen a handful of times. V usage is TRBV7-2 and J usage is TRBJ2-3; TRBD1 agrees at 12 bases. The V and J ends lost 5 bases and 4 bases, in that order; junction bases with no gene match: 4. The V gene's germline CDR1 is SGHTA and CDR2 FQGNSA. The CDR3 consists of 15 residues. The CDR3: CASSPGQGASDTQYF. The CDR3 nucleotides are TGTGCCAGCAGCCCGGGACAGGGGGCGTCAGATACGCAGTATTTT.

The CDR3 bases are TGCAGTGCTAGAGATTTCATGAGCGGGAGGTTTACAGATACGCAGTATTTT. The encoded protein is CSARDFMSGRFTDTQYF. The rearrangement joins TRBV20-1 to TRBJ2-3, with TRBD2 matching over 9 bases. The germline V gene has CDR1 DFQATT and CDR2 SNEGSKA (reference sequence). This CDR3 comprises 17 residues. V trimming: 0 bases; J trimming: 3 bases; junction bases outside the gene matches: 10.

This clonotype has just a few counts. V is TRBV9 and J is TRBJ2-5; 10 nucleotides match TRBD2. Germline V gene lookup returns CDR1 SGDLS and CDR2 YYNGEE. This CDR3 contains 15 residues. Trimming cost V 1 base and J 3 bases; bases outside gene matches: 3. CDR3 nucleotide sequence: TGTGCCAGCAGCGTACAAGCGGGAGGGGAAGAGACCCAGTACTTC. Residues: CASSVQAGGEETQYF.

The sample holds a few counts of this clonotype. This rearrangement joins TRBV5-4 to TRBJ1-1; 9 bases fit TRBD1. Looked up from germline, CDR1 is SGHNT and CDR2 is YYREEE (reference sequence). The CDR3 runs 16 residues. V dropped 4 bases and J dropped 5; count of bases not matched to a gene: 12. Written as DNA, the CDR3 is TGTGCCAGCAGCCGATTTATGGACAGGGGAGGGACTGAAGCTTTCTTT. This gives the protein CASSRFMDRGGTEAFF.

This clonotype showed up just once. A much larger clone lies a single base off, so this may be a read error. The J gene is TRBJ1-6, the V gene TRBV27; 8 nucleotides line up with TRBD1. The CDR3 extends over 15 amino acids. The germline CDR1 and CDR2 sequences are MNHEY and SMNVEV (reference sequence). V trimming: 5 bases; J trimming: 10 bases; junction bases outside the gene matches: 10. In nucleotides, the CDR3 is TGTGCCAGCAGTCCGGGACAGGAGGCGGCGTCACCCCTCCACTTT. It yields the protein CASSPGQEAASPLHF.

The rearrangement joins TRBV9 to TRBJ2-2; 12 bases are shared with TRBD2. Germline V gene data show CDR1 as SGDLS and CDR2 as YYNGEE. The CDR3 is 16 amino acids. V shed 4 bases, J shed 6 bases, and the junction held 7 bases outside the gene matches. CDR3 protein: CASSSRLAGEAGELFF. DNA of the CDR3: TGTGCCAGCAGCTCCCGACTAGCGGGAGAGGCCGGGGAGCTGTTTTTT.

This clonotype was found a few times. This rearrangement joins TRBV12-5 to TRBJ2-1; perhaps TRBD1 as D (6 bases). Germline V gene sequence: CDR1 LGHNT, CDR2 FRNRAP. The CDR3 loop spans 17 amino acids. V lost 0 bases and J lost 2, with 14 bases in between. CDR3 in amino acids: CASGLVGRGSTYNEQFF. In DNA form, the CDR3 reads TGTGCTAGTGGTTTGGTAGGCAGGGGTTCTACCTACAATGAGCAGTTCTTC.

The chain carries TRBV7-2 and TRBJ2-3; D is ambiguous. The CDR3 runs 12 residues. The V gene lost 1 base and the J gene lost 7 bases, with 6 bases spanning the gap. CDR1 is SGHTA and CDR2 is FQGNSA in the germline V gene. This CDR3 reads CASSLGSNTQYF. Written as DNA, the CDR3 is TGTGCCAGCAGCTTAGGGTCCAATACGCAGTATTTT.

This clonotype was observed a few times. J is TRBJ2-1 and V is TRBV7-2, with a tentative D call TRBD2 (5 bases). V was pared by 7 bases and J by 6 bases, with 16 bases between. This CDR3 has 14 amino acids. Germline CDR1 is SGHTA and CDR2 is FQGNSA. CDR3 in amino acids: CASTPPGSGNEQFF. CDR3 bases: TGTGCCAGCACCCCCCCGGGGTCGGGCAATGAGCAGTTCTTC.

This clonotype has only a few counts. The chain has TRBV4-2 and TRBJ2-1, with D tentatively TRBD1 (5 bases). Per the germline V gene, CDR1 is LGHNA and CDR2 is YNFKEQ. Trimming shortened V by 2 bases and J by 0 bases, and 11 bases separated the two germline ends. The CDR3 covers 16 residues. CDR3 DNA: TGTGCCAGCAGCCAATTGGACACGAGCTCCTACAATGAGCAGTTCTTC. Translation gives CASSQLDTSSYNEQFF.

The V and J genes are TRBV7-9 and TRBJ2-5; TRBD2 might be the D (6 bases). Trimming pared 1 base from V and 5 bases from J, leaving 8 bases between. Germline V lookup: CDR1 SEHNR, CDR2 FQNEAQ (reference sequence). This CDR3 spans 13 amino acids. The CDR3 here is CASSLGGKETQYF. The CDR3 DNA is TGTGCCAGCAGCTTAGGCGGGAAGGAGACCCAGTACTTC.

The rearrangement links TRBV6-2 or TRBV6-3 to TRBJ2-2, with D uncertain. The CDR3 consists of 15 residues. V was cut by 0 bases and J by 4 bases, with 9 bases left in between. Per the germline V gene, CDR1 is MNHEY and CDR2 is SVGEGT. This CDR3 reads CASSYSIWVTGELFF. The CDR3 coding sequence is TGTGCCAGCAGTTACTCGATTTGGGTCACCGGGGAGCTGTTTTTT.

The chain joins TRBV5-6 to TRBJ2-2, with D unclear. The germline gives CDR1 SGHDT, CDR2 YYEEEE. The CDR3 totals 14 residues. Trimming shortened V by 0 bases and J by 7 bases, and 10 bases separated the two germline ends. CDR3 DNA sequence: TGTGCCAGCAGCTTGGCGGCGATCTACGGGGAGCTGTTTTTT. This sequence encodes CASSLAAIYGELFF.

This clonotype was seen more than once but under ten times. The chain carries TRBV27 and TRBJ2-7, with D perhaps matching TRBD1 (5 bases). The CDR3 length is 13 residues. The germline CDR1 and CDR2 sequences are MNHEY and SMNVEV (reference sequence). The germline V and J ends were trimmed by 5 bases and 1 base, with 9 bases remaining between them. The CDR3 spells CASSPRQSYEQYF. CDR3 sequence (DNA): TGTGCCAGCAGTCCCCGACAGTCCTACGAGCAGTACTTC.

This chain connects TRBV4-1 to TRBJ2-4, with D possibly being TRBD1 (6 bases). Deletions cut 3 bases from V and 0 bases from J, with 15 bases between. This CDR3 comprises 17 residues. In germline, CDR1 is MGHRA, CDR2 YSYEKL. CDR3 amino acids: CASSQEPTQGAKNIQYF. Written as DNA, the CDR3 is TGCGCCAGCAGCCAGGAACCTACACAGGGAGCCAAAAACATTCAGTACTTC.